This T cell receptor (beta chain) stems from a study of T cells in Graves' hyperthyroidism and ophthalmopathy. General study results and limits: In blood, most of the thyroid clonotypes expanded above 0.001 were also present.

The study excluded patients with uncontrolled infection, other autoimmune disease, pregnancy or lactation. Around 10 ml fresh peripheral blood yielded the PBMCs. Worth noting for this clonotype: Its antigen is still unknown.

RNA transcripts were the template for amplifying TCR beta CDR3 regions. An initial round of RT-PCR targeting the TCR CDR3 relied on the HTBI primer set. TCRdb ran MiXCR on the multiplex PCR reads and lists one entry per CDR3 protein. The table shows about 740,000 distinct CDR3 sequences, with roughly 15% occurring only once. Germline V lookup: CDR1 SEHNR, CDR2 FQNEAQ (reference sequence). The CDR3 is made up of 12 amino acids. The V end lost 1 base, the J end lost 6 bases, and 6 bases lay between the germline ends. The sequencing input was blood. The V gene is TRBV7-9, the J gene TRBJ1-2; D unresolved. This TCR came from a woman aged 18-35 years with Graves' hyperthyroidism. The DNA for the CDR3 is TGTGCCAGCAGCTTAGTAAACGATGGCTACACCTTC. This sequence encodes CASSLVNDGYTF.